This is a list of T cell receptor beta chains from one sample in a study of T cell responses to AZD1222 COVID-19 vaccine. Repertoires were generated with immunoSEQ multiplex PCR, while TCRdb's copy carries only in-frame clones and drops some. The sample includes 150,000 to 160,000 clones, around 90% seen only once; the top ten take approximately 17%. Specimen: peripheral blood, collected on day 0 of AZD1222 vaccination. The receptors come from an adult in good health. The conserved cysteine and the conserved F or W are not part of the CDR3 here. Each record gives: V gene, clone size, J gene, CDR3 protein. Size is omitted from some rows. Given values are once, few, many or a class for expanded clones.

V gene: TRBV9
clone size: -
J gene: TRBJ2-2
CDR3 protein: ASSVDGTILTGELF

V gene: TRBV7-3
clone size: -
J gene: TRBJ2-7
CDR3 protein: ASSLQATGGVEQY

V gene: TRBV6-5
clone size: -
J gene: TRBJ1-2
CDR3 protein: ASSYAGVGNYGYT

V gene: TRBV5-1
clone size: -
J gene: TRBJ2-7
CDR3 protein: ASSLVLAGEQY

V gene: TRBV3-1/TRBV3-2
clone size: -
J gene: TRBJ1-2
CDR3 protein: ASSRGTGENYGYT

V gene: TRBV9
clone size: -
J gene: TRBJ2-2
CDR3 protein: ASSVGTSTTGELF

V gene: TRBV20-1
clone size: once
J gene: TRBJ2-3
CDR3 protein: SASREDVGTDTQY

V gene: TRBV2
clone size: -
J gene: TRBJ2-3
CDR3 protein: ASSTSRAGGASDTQY

V gene: TRBV12-5
clone size: -
J gene: TRBJ2-1
CDR3 protein: ASGLVLQGGTNEQF

V gene: TRBV6-9
clone size: -
J gene: TRBJ2-7
CDR3 protein: ASSSGEGGAQY

V gene: TRBV11-3
clone size: -
J gene: TRBJ1-2
CDR3 protein: ASSWGQGDWGYT

V gene: TRBV7-2
clone size: once
J gene: TRBJ2-5
CDR3 protein: ASSRRPAGETQY

V gene: TRBV7-2
clone size: -
J gene: TRBJ2-3
CDR3 protein: ASSLAGTGGADTQY

V gene: TRBV20-1
clone size: -
J gene: TRBJ2-2
CDR3 protein: SASDGTGSTGELF

V gene: TRBV19
clone size: -
J gene: TRBJ2-6
CDR3 protein: ASSYRGESGANVLT

V gene: TRBV3-1/TRBV3-2
clone size: -
J gene: TRBJ1-4
CDR3 protein: ASSQDLGKLF

V gene: TRBV5-1
clone size: -
J gene: TRBJ1-4
CDR3 protein: ASSLGREGGKLF

V gene: TRBV7-2
clone size: -
J gene: TRBJ2-5
CDR3 protein: ASSFRETQY

V gene: TRBV3-1/TRBV3-2
clone size: -
J gene: TRBJ2-3
CDR3 protein: ASSQESGGFTDTQY

V gene: TRBV9
clone size: -
J gene: TRBJ2-3
CDR3 protein: ASSVGGDTDTQY

V gene: TRBV7-2
clone size: -
J gene: TRBJ1-2
CDR3 protein: ASSPPPYGYT

V gene: TRBV30
clone size: few
J gene: TRBJ1-2
CDR3 protein: AWMVAGEGYT

V gene: TRBV5-1
clone size: -
J gene: TRBJ1-1
CDR3 protein: ASSLGQGFGAF

V gene: TRBV7-9
clone size: -
J gene: TRBJ2-2
CDR3 protein: ASSPIRGVNTGELF

V gene: TRBV10-3
clone size: once
J gene: TRBJ2-2
CDR3 protein: AIRGDRGQFGELF

V gene: TRBV18
clone size: -
J gene: TRBJ2-1
CDR3 protein: ASSLGVTEYNEQF

V gene: TRBV5-1
clone size: -
J gene: TRBJ2-3
CDR3 protein: ASSPARDTQY

V gene: TRBV7-3
clone size: -
J gene: TRBJ2-1
CDR3 protein: ASSFGLAKKQF

V gene: TRBV3-1/TRBV3-2
clone size: -
J gene: TRBJ1-2
CDR3 protein: ASSKDSLGGYT

V gene: TRBV7-8
clone size: -
J gene: TRBJ1-1
CDR3 protein: ASSLPRQTGTEAF

V gene: TRBV29-1
clone size: -
J gene: TRBJ1-4
CDR3 protein: SVQGATNEKLF

V gene: TRBV5-8
clone size: -
J gene: TRBJ2-6
CDR3 protein: ASSPGLAGANVLT

V gene: TRBV9
clone size: -
J gene: TRBJ2-1
CDR3 protein: ASSVDNSAKF

V gene: TRBV3-1/TRBV3-2
clone size: -
J gene: TRBJ1-1
CDR3 protein: ASSQFRWGTETEAF

V gene: TRBV2
clone size: few
J gene: TRBJ1-1
CDR3 protein: ASSETGYSTEAF

V gene: TRBV12-3/TRBV12-4
clone size: -
J gene: TRBJ1-2
CDR3 protein: ASSFGGGRGYT

V gene: TRBV28
clone size: -
J gene: TRBJ1-5
CDR3 protein: ASSLGDKAGDQPQH

V gene: TRBV5-8
clone size: -
J gene: TRBJ2-7
CDR3 protein: ASSLMRGFEQY

V gene: TRBV15
clone size: few
J gene: TRBJ2-5
CDR3 protein: ATSRDLLETQY

V gene: TRBV29-1
clone size: -
J gene: TRBJ2-7
CDR3 protein: SVVLGNTYEQY

V gene: TRBV10-3
clone size: -
J gene: TRBJ2-7
CDR3 protein: AISPDRGSSYEQY

V gene: TRBV5-6
clone size: -
J gene: TRBJ1-5
CDR3 protein: ASSPPGVNQPQH

V gene: TRBV6-1
clone size: -
J gene: TRBJ2-3
CDR3 protein: ASSDLYSGGTSTDTQY

V gene: TRBV19
clone size: -
J gene: TRBJ1-4
CDR3 protein: ASSIEGLPPTNEKLF

V gene: TRBV11-1
clone size: once
J gene: TRBJ2-7
CDR3 protein: ASSSKPLDYEQY

V gene: TRBV10-3
clone size: -
J gene: TRBJ2-5
CDR3 protein: AIGAQETQY

V gene: TRBV6-5
clone size: -
J gene: TRBJ2-7
CDR3 protein: ASSYSRDKSYEQY

V gene: TRBV6-5
clone size: few
J gene: TRBJ2-7
CDR3 protein: ASSYSPQGGYEQY

V gene: TRBV11-2
clone size: -
J gene: TRBJ1-5
CDR3 protein: ASSFSGDNQPQH

V gene: TRBV19
clone size: -
J gene: TRBJ1-1
CDR3 protein: ASSIVVGGQNTEAF

V gene: TRBV9
clone size: -
J gene: TRBJ2-1
CDR3 protein: ASSVGPLLAGGLNEQF

V gene: TRBV3-1/TRBV3-2
clone size: -
J gene: TRBJ2-7
CDR3 protein: ASSQTTISYEQY

V gene: TRBV28
clone size: -
J gene: TRBJ1-1
CDR3 protein: ASSYDSGTGDTEAF

V gene: TRBV5-1
clone size: few
J gene: TRBJ2-5
CDR3 protein: ASSWASRGGEKTQY

V gene: TRBV18
clone size: few
J gene: TRBJ1-1
CDR3 protein: ASSPGGSGTEAF

V gene: TRBV5-4
clone size: -
J gene: TRBJ2-4
CDR3 protein: ASSLALGGAGDIQY

V gene: TRBV11-2
clone size: -
J gene: TRBJ2-5
CDR3 protein: ASTRGTQETQY

V gene: TRBV7-3
clone size: -
J gene: TRBJ2-1
CDR3 protein: ASSFPGREAAEQF